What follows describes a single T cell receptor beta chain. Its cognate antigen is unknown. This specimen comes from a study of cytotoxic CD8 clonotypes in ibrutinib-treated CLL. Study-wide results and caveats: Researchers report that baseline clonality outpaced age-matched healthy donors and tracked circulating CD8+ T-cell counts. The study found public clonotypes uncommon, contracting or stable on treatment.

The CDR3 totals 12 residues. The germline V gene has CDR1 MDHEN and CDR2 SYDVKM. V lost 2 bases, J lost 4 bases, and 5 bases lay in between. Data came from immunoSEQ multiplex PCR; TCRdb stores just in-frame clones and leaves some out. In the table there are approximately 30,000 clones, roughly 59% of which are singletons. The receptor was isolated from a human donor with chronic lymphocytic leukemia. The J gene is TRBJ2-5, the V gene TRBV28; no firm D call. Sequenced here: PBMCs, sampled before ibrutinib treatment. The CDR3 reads CASSLIRETQYF. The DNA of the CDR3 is TGTGCCAGCAGTTTAATAAGAGAGACCCAGTACTTC.